The 10 T cell receptor beta chains below come from one sample, sequenced in a study of regulatory T cells in long-lasting Graves disease. Arm-PCR with iRepertoire HTBI primers amplified the CDR3 regions for these TCR beta libraries. TCRdb re-called the multiplex PCR reads through MiXCR, storing one row per CDR3 protein. The repertoire consists of about 660,000 distinct CDR3 sequences, with 30% occurring once and the leading ten covering 42%. Time point specified: persistent/refractory GD, antithyroid drugs over 5 years with positive TRAb. PBMCs provided the RNA from which the TCR library was made. The material was peripheral blood mononuclear cells (PBMCs), obtained when the disease was refractory, from a patient treated with antithyroid drugs. Source of these receptors: a female donor with Graves disease.

The chain uses TRBV27 and TRBJ1-1, with D unresolved. Germline CDR1 and CDR2: MNHEY and SMNVEV (reference sequence). V lost 3 bases and J lost 4, with 9 bases in between. This CDR3 has 13 residues. CDR3 protein: CASSFGSATEAFF. CDR3 nucleotide sequence: TGTGCCAGCAGTTTTGGGAGTGCCACTGAAGCTTTCTTT.

This rearrangement joins TRBV30 to TRBJ2-5; either TRBD1 or TRBD2 may supply D (5 bases each). This CDR3 is built from 14 residues. Germline lookup yields CDR1 GTSNPN and CDR2 SVGIG (reference sequence). V was clipped by 0 bases and J by 4 bases, with 12 bases between them. Here the CDR3 DNA reads TGTGCCTGGAGTGTAGGGGCCAGCGGAGAGACCCAGTACTTC. It encodes CAWSVGASGETQYF.

This clonotype showed up many times. V gene TRBV7-9 combines with J gene TRBJ2-5; tentatively, D is TRBD2 (6 bases). There are 13 residues in the CDR3. Germline loops: CDR1 SEHNR, CDR2 FQNEAQ (reference sequence). V gave up 3 bases and J gave up 5 bases, with 10 bases separating them. CDR3 in DNA: TGTGCCAGCAGCTTGGAGGGTGAGGAGACCCAGTACTTC. As protein: CASSLEGEETQYF.

In this sample, this clonotype turned up a few times. The chain carries TRBV11-2 and TRBJ2-5; 15 bases are a match to TRBD2. Per germline, CDR1 SGHAT and CDR2 FQNNGV. With 9 bases clipped from V and 3 bases from J, the junction kept 5 bases outside the gene matches. There are 15 residues in the CDR3. This CDR3 reads CASRTSGRVEETQYF. For the CDR3, the DNA is TGTGCCAGTCGGACTAGCGGGAGGGTAGAAGAGACCCAGTACTTC.

The chain joins TRBV5-6 to TRBJ2-5; 8 positions agree with TRBD2. J was trimmed by 7 bases and V by 2 bases; bases with no gene match: 1. This CDR3 is 12 amino acids long. Germline values: CDR1 SGHDT, CDR2 YYEEEE. CDR3 nucleotide sequence: TGTGCCAGCAGCTTTACTAGCGGGACCCAGTACTTC. Amino acid sequence: CASSFTSGTQYF.

The table lists this clonotype with many counts. The CDR3 is CASRKSGGNTEAFF. The CDR3 DNA reads as TGTGCCAGCAGAAAATCCGGGGGAAACACTGAAGCTTTCTTT. The rearrangement links TRBV12-3 or TRBV12-4 to TRBJ1-1, with TRBD1 as a possible D gene (5 bases). V dropped 6 bases and J dropped 2 bases, with 13 bases sitting between them. The CDR3 spans 14 residues.

A note on this clonotype: This sequence may be a read error, since a much larger clone differs from it by one base. The chain recombines TRBV2 with TRBJ1-5; D unclear. Trimming cost V 8 bases and J 3 bases, with 11 bases left between them. Germline V gene sequence: CDR1 SNHLY, CDR2 FYNNEI. This CDR3 spans 13 amino acids. DNA of the CDR3: TGTGCCAGCGGACTGAATAACAATCAGCCCCAGCATTTT. This codes for CASGLNNNQPQHF.

The chain recombines TRBV20-1 with TRBJ2-6; D not resolved. Germline V gene data show CDR1 as DFQATT and CDR2 as SNEGSKA (reference sequence). This CDR3 comprises 14 residues. V lost 7 bases to trimming and J lost 1 base, with 11 bases between them. The CDR3 loop is CSGRSNSGANVLTF. The CDR3, as DNA: TGCAGTGGCCGTTCAAATTCTGGGGCCAACGTCCTGACTTTC.

The chain employs TRBV19 and TRBJ1-1, with D maybe TRBD1 (6 bases). The CDR3 has 15 amino acids. Looked up from germline, CDR1 is LNHDA and CDR2 is SQIVND (reference sequence). With 5 bases removed from V and 7 bases from J, the gap between germline ends came to 20 bases. The CDR3 spells CASSVRTGRLGEAFF. CDR3 DNA: TGTGCCAGTAGTGTTCGTACAGGGAGACTCGGTGAAGCTTTCTTT.

The sample holds a few counts of this clonotype. Written as DNA, the CDR3 is TGTGCCAGCAGCTTAAGCGCGTCGACCTACGAGCAGTACTTC. This encodes CASSLSASTYEQYF. The genes are TRBV7-9 and TRBJ2-7, with D uncertain. Trimming took 2 bases from V and 2 from J, leaving 10 bases between them. Germline V lookup: CDR1 SEHNR, CDR2 FQNEAQ (reference sequence). The CDR3 is made up of 14 amino acids.